This paragraph reports one T cell receptor (beta chain). Its antigen is not identified. This CDR3 contains 14 residues. CDR1 MGHDK and CDR2 SYGVNS come from the germline V gene. The ends were cut back, 6 bases at V and 4 bases at J, with 12 bases in the middle. This sample was included in a study of OX40 agonist ivuxolimab in advanced cancers. At the level of the study: Ivuxolimab, an agonist antibody against OX40 (CD134), was given to patients. Study-level findings and limits: Expansion of clones was among the lowest in partial responders at 0.1-3.0 mg/kg. More expanded clones were seen, on average, in CD8+ T cells than in CD4+.

Exclusion applied to patients with autoimmune disease history or systemic immunosuppression. This table comes from immunoSEQ multiplex PCR, and its TCRdb copy is limited to in-frame clones, with some not included. The sample carries 35,000 to 40,000 clones, approximately 90% recorded once. Specimen: CD4+ or CD8+ T cells sorted from blood, collected in a trial of the OX40 agonist ivuxolimab. This sequence originates from an adult with an advanced solid tumor such as melanoma, head and neck, liver or kidney cancer. V usage is TRBV25-1 and J usage is TRBJ2-2; D is perhaps TRBD1 or TRBD2 (5 bases each). The CDR3 DNA is TGTGCCAGCAGACAGGCCGCGGGCACCGGGGAGCTGTTTTTT. Residues: CASRQAAGTGELFF.